These 2 T cell receptor beta chains originate from one sample sequenced in a study of blood T cell repertoires in COVID-19. Some clones are missing from TCRdb's copy, which holds only in-frame ones; the method was immunoSEQ multiplex PCR. The sample carries about 160,000 clones, approximately 84% recorded once. What was sequenced was peripheral blood. These receptors were taken from a man aged 40-49 years who had recovered from COVID-19.

The chain links TRBV27 to TRBJ2-2, with 12 bases lining up with TRBD2. Germline CDR1 and CDR2: MNHEY and SMNVEV (reference sequence). Unmatched junction bases numbered 0, after V lost 6 bases and J lost 1 base. This CDR3 is built from 15 residues. In nucleotides, the CDR3 is TGTGCCAGCAGACTAGCGGGGGGGAACACCGGGGAGCTGTTTTTT. It specifies CASRLAGGNTGELFF.

The chain links TRBV28 to TRBJ1-4; no definite D call. V was clipped by 5 bases and J by 5 bases, with 12 bases between them. Germline-derived CDR1 and CDR2 are MDHEN and SYDVKM. The CDR3 sequence is 14 residues long. The CDR3 DNA is TGTGCCAGCAGTCCCACGCAAGCGAATGAAAAACTGTTTTTT. Translating it yields CASSPTQANEKLFF.